Listed below are T cell receptor beta chains from one sample, sequenced in a study of Ad26.COV2.S vaccination and SARS-CoV-2 variants. The repertoire was sequenced with immunoSEQ multiplex PCR; TCRdb's copy has only in-frame clones and lacks some. The profile shows a few hundred thousand clones, 89% of them singletons. The sequenced sample was peripheral blood, obtained in a trial of Ad26.COV2.S vaccine versus placebo. The source is a person between 18 and 65 years old who received the Ad26.COV2.S COVID-19 vaccine or a placebo. The CDR3 runs from the conserved cysteine through the conserved F or W. Fields, in order: clone size, CDR3 length, J gene, V gene, D gene, CDR3 DNA, CDR3 protein. The D gene is left open where the match is weak. Clone size, where shown, is once, few, many, or a class for clones that have expanded.

clone_size: few
cdr3_length: 15
j_call: TRBJ1-5
v_call: TRBV11-2
d_call: TRBD1
cdr3_nt: TGTGCCAGCAGCTTAGATTGGACAGGGAATCAGCCCCAGCATTTT
cdr3_aa: CASSLDWTGNQPQHF

clone_size: NA
cdr3_length: 11
j_call: TRBJ1-5
v_call: TRBV28
d_call: NA
cdr3_nt: TGTGCCAGCAGTGAAGAGCAGCCCCAGCATTTT
cdr3_aa: CASSEEQPQHF

clone_size: few
cdr3_length: 12
j_call: TRBJ1-2
v_call: TRBV6-2/TRBV6-3
d_call: NA
cdr3_nt: TGTGCCAGCAGTTACACGATAAATCATCTTTCCTTC
cdr3_aa: CASSYTINHLSF

clone_size: NA
cdr3_length: 14
j_call: TRBJ2-5
v_call: TRBV30
d_call: NA
cdr3_nt: TGTGCCATGTGGTCCGGGCCGAACCAAGAGACCCAGTACTTC
cdr3_aa: CAMWSGPNQETQYF

clone_size: NA
cdr3_length: 15
j_call: TRBJ2-7
v_call: TRBV5-1
d_call: TRBD1
cdr3_nt: TGCGCCAGCAGCACCAGTCGACAGGGTGGCTACGAGCAGTACTTC
cdr3_aa: CASSTSRQGGYEQYF

clone_size: NA
cdr3_length: 15
j_call: TRBJ1-6
v_call: TRBV6-6
d_call: NA
cdr3_nt: TGTGCCAGCACCATCAGCGGGATCTATAATTCACCCCTCCACTTT
cdr3_aa: CASTISGIYNSPLHF

clone_size: NA
cdr3_length: 15
j_call: TRBJ1-6
v_call: TRBV9
d_call: NA
cdr3_nt: TGTGCCAGCAGCGAGGGCGGGCGTTATAATTCACCCCTCCACTTT
cdr3_aa: CASSEGGRYNSPLHF

clone_size: NA
cdr3_length: 11
j_call: TRBJ2-5
v_call: TRBV30
d_call: TRBD1
cdr3_nt: TGTGCCTACAGGGGAGAGGAGACCCAGTACTTC
cdr3_aa: CAYRGEETQYF

clone_size: NA
cdr3_length: 14
j_call: TRBJ2-3
v_call: TRBV6-6
d_call: NA
cdr3_nt: TGTGCCAGCAGTTACGCGACCGCCAGGGATACGCAGTATTTT
cdr3_aa: CASSYATARDTQYF

clone_size: NA
cdr3_length: 15
j_call: TRBJ2-1
v_call: TRBV4-3
d_call: TRBD2
cdr3_nt: TGCGCCAGCAGCCAAGAACTAGCGCTTGACAATGAGCAGTTCTTC
cdr3_aa: CASSQELALDNEQFF

clone_size: NA
cdr3_length: 15
j_call: TRBJ1-1
v_call: TRBV19
d_call: TRBD1
cdr3_nt: TGTGCCAGTAGTATAGTGGGGACAGGGAACACTGAAGCTTTCTTT
cdr3_aa: CASSIVGTGNTEAFF

clone_size: NA
cdr3_length: 14
j_call: TRBJ1-3
v_call: TRBV4-1
d_call: NA
cdr3_nt: TGCGCCAGCAGCCCACAGGAAACTGGAAACACCATATATTTT
cdr3_aa: CASSPQETGNTIYF

clone_size: NA
cdr3_length: 15
j_call: TRBJ2-1
v_call: TRBV4-1
d_call: TRBD1
cdr3_nt: TGCGCCAGCAGCCAGGCCGGGACAGGGAGTTATGAGCAGTTCTTC
cdr3_aa: CASSQAGTGSYEQFF

clone_size: NA
cdr3_length: 15
j_call: TRBJ2-1
v_call: TRBV15
d_call: NA
cdr3_nt: TGTGCCACCAGCAGAGATCTATCAGGAGTTAATGAGCAGTTCTTC
cdr3_aa: CATSRDLSGVNEQFF

clone_size: NA
cdr3_length: 14
j_call: TRBJ1-2
v_call: TRBV10-3
d_call: TRBD1
cdr3_nt: TGTGCCATCAGTGATTTGACAGGGTTGAGCGGCTACACCTTC
cdr3_aa: CAISDLTGLSGYTF

clone_size: NA
cdr3_length: 11
j_call: TRBJ1-3
v_call: TRBV12-3/TRBV12-4
d_call: NA
cdr3_nt: TGTGCCAGCAGTTCTGGAAACACCATATATTTT
cdr3_aa: CASSSGNTIYF

clone_size: NA
cdr3_length: 11
j_call: TRBJ1-1
v_call: TRBV30
d_call: NA
cdr3_nt: TGTGCCTGGAGTGGGGACACTGAAGCTTTCTTT
cdr3_aa: CAWSGDTEAFF

clone_size: NA
cdr3_length: 14
j_call: TRBJ2-7
v_call: TRBV5-4
d_call: NA
cdr3_nt: TGTGCCAGCAGCCCGCTAGGTGGATCCTACGAGCAGTACTTC
cdr3_aa: CASSPLGGSYEQYF

clone_size: NA
cdr3_length: 15
j_call: TRBJ1-1
v_call: TRBV19
d_call: TRBD1
cdr3_nt: TGTGCCAGCCACCGGACAGGGGGCGCGGGCACTGAAGCTTTCTTT
cdr3_aa: CASHRTGGAGTEAFF

clone_size: NA
cdr3_length: 16
j_call: TRBJ2-1
v_call: TRBV28
d_call: NA
cdr3_nt: TGTGCCAGCCCCCCGTTTCTGGGGGCCCCAGGGAATGAGCAGTTCTTC
cdr3_aa: CASPPFLGAPGNEQFF

clone_size: NA
cdr3_length: 16
j_call: TRBJ2-1
v_call: TRBV11-3
d_call: TRBD2
cdr3_nt: TGTGCCAGCAGCTTAGGGACTAGCGGGAGGGCCGGTGAGCAGTTCTTC
cdr3_aa: CASSLGTSGRAGEQFF

clone_size: NA
cdr3_length: 15
j_call: TRBJ1-2
v_call: TRBV28
d_call: NA
cdr3_nt: TGTGCCAGCAGTGCACCCGGGGCAGCTAACTATGGCTACACCTTC
cdr3_aa: CASSAPGAANYGYTF

clone_size: NA
cdr3_length: 16
j_call: TRBJ2-3
v_call: TRBV30
d_call: NA
cdr3_nt: TGTGCCTGGAGTGTACCTAAGCGAATCAGCACAGATACGCAGTATTTT
cdr3_aa: CAWSVPKRISTDTQYF

clone_size: NA
cdr3_length: 15
j_call: TRBJ2-6
v_call: TRBV7-8
d_call: NA
cdr3_nt: TGTGCCAGCAGCTTCGGGCAGTCTGGGGCCAACGTCCTGACTTTC
cdr3_aa: CASSFGQSGANVLTF

clone_size: NA
cdr3_length: 13
j_call: TRBJ2-7
v_call: TRBV3-1/TRBV3-2
d_call: NA
cdr3_nt: TGTGCCAGCAGCCAAGCAGGGGCCTACGAGCAGTACTTC
cdr3_aa: CASSQAGAYEQYF

clone_size: NA
cdr3_length: 17
j_call: TRBJ1-3
v_call: TRBV18
d_call: TRBD1
cdr3_nt: TGTGCCAGCTCACCACTCCGCACAGGGGAAAGTGGAAACACCATATATTTT
cdr3_aa: CASSPLRTGESGNTIYF

clone_size: NA
cdr3_length: 16
j_call: TRBJ2-6
v_call: TRBV28
d_call: NA
cdr3_nt: TGTGCCAGCAGTCCGCATCAGGGGTCTGGGGCCAACGTCCTGACTTTC
cdr3_aa: CASSPHQGSGANVLTF

clone_size: NA
cdr3_length: 17
j_call: TRBJ2-3
v_call: TRBV28
d_call: TRBD2
cdr3_nt: TGTGCCAGCAGTTCTCGGGCCCGGGGGACTAGCGGCTATACGCAGTATTTT
cdr3_aa: CASSSRARGTSGYTQYF

clone_size: NA
cdr3_length: 15
j_call: TRBJ1-2
v_call: TRBV30
d_call: TRBD1
cdr3_nt: TGTGCCTGGAATGGACAGGGGAAAGCTAACTATGGCTACACCTTC
cdr3_aa: CAWNGQGKANYGYTF

clone_size: NA
cdr3_length: 12
j_call: TRBJ1-2
v_call: TRBV28
d_call: NA
cdr3_nt: TGTGCCAGCAGTTTACAGGGTTACGGCTACACCTTC
cdr3_aa: CASSLQGYGYTF

clone_size: NA
cdr3_length: 14
j_call: TRBJ2-5
v_call: TRBV5-1
d_call: NA
cdr3_nt: TGCGCCAGCAGCTTGGCGGCGGGACCGGGGGCCCAGTACTTC
cdr3_aa: CASSLAAGPGAQYF

clone_size: few
cdr3_length: 18
j_call: TRBJ2-3
v_call: TRBV11-3
d_call: TRBD2
cdr3_nt: TGTGCCAGCAGCTTACCTCTCCTAGGAGAGGCGGGGGCAGATACGCAGTATTTT
cdr3_aa: CASSLPLLGEAGADTQYF

clone_size: once
cdr3_length: 15
j_call: TRBJ1-1
v_call: TRBV4-3
d_call: NA
cdr3_nt: TGCGCCAGCAGCCAAGATCCAGGGGCGAACACTGAAGCTTTCTTT
cdr3_aa: CASSQDPGANTEAFF

clone_size: NA
cdr3_length: 15
j_call: TRBJ2-1
v_call: TRBV3-1/TRBV3-2
d_call: TRBD2
cdr3_nt: TGTGCCAGCAGCCAAAGTGGGGGAGGGTGGAATGAGCAGTTCTTC
cdr3_aa: CASSQSGGGWNEQFF

clone_size: NA
cdr3_length: 14
j_call: TRBJ1-2
v_call: TRBV5-4
d_call: NA
cdr3_nt: TGTGCCAGCAGCTTGGACAGGTACCCACATGGCTACACCTTC
cdr3_aa: CASSLDRYPHGYTF

clone_size: NA
cdr3_length: 13
j_call: TRBJ2-7
v_call: TRBV11-3
d_call: NA
cdr3_nt: TGTGCCAGCGCAGGAGAGGGCACCTACGAGCAGTACTTC
cdr3_aa: CASAGEGTYEQYF

clone_size: once
cdr3_length: 14
j_call: TRBJ2-7
v_call: TRBV13
d_call: NA
cdr3_nt: TGTGCCAGCAGCTTCCGGGGATGGAGGGACGAGCAGTACTTC
cdr3_aa: CASSFRGWRDEQYF

clone_size: NA
cdr3_length: 15
j_call: TRBJ2-5
v_call: TRBV2
d_call: NA
cdr3_nt: TGTGCCAGCAGTGAGGCAGGGACCCTCCAAGAGACCCAGTACTTC
cdr3_aa: CASSEAGTLQETQYF

clone_size: NA
cdr3_length: 19
j_call: TRBJ2-1
v_call: TRBV5-4
d_call: NA
cdr3_nt: TGTGCCAGCAGCCTGGTGGTAGGTAGCGCAACCTCTTCCTACAATGAGCAGTTCTTC
cdr3_aa: CASSLVVGSATSSYNEQFF

clone_size: few
cdr3_length: 19
j_call: TRBJ2-1
v_call: TRBV4-1
d_call: TRBD2
cdr3_nt: TGCGCCAGCAGCCAAGAATGGCGCAGCGGGAGGGTAGGCTACAATGAGCAGTTCTTC
cdr3_aa: CASSQEWRSGRVGYNEQFF

clone_size: NA
cdr3_length: 15
j_call: TRBJ2-1
v_call: TRBV10-1
d_call: TRBD2
cdr3_nt: TGCGCCAGCAGTGAGTGGACTAGCGGGAGCTATGAGCAGTTCTTC
cdr3_aa: CASSEWTSGSYEQFF

clone_size: once
cdr3_length: 15
j_call: TRBJ2-1
v_call: TRBV28
d_call: NA
cdr3_nt: TGTGCCAGCAGTTTATCTTTAGCGGGACAGTTTGAGCAGTTCTTC
cdr3_aa: CASSLSLAGQFEQFF

clone_size: NA
cdr3_length: 20
j_call: TRBJ1-5
v_call: TRBV21-1
d_call: NA
cdr3_nt: TGTGCCAGCGGCGACCACGATACAGGGACGCAACCATATAGCAATCAGCCCCAGCATTTT
cdr3_aa: CASGDHDTGTQPYSNQPQHF

clone_size: NA
cdr3_length: 12
j_call: TRBJ1-2
v_call: TRBV7-6
d_call: TRBD1
cdr3_nt: TGTGCCAGCAGCCTACAGGGGAACGGCTACACCTTC
cdr3_aa: CASSLQGNGYTF

clone_size: NA
cdr3_length: 14
j_call: TRBJ2-5
v_call: TRBV28
d_call: NA
cdr3_nt: TGTGCCAGCAGTTTTCTGGAGTACCAAGAGACCCAGTACTTC
cdr3_aa: CASSFLEYQETQYF

clone_size: NA
cdr3_length: 15
j_call: TRBJ1-5
v_call: TRBV2
d_call: TRBD1
cdr3_nt: TGTGCCAGCAGGGGGGACAGTCATAGCAATCAGCCCCAGCATTTT
cdr3_aa: CASRGDSHSNQPQHF

clone_size: few
cdr3_length: 18
j_call: TRBJ2-1
v_call: TRBV10-1
d_call: TRBD2
cdr3_nt: TGCGCCAGCAGTGAGCGGACTCTAGCGGGAATAAACTACAATGAGCAGTTCTTC
cdr3_aa: CASSERTLAGINYNEQFF

clone_size: NA
cdr3_length: 11
j_call: TRBJ1-2
v_call: TRBV20-1
d_call: NA
cdr3_nt: TGCAGTGCCTTGACCGTGTATGGCTACACCTTC
cdr3_aa: CSALTVYGYTF

clone_size: NA
cdr3_length: 14
j_call: TRBJ2-1
v_call: TRBV9
d_call: NA
cdr3_nt: TGTGCCAGCAGCGTACTCCCCGATCAGGTTGAGCAGTTCTTC
cdr3_aa: CASSVLPDQVEQFF

clone_size: few
cdr3_length: 16
j_call: TRBJ2-1
v_call: TRBV5-6
d_call: TRBD2
cdr3_nt: TGTGCCAGCAGCTTGGATGCGGGAGAAGTCTACAATGAGCAGTTCTTC
cdr3_aa: CASSLDAGEVYNEQFF

clone_size: NA
cdr3_length: 16
j_call: TRBJ1-5
v_call: TRBV6-1
d_call: NA
cdr3_nt: TGTGCCAGCAGTGAATTGAGGGCGCGGAGCAATCAGCCCCAGCATTTT
cdr3_aa: CASSELRARSNQPQHF